Listed below are T cell receptor beta chains from one sample, sequenced in a study of CD8+CD57+ T cells in acquired aplastic anemia. TCRdb itself ran the reads through MiXCR, one entry per CDR3 protein. The sample carries fewer than 250,000 distinct CDR3 sequences, around 45% recorded once. The sample taken for sequencing was sorted CD4+, CD8+, or CD8+CD57+ T cells (not recorded which) from PBMCs. The receptors come from a human donor with aplastic anemia. CDR3s include the opening cysteine and the closing phenylalanine or tryptophan. D genes are given only for firm matches. Part of the rows lack a size; the others show once, few, many or a class for expanded clones.

D | J | size | V | DNA | CDR3
TRBD1 | TRBJ1-1 | many | TRBV6-6 | TGTGCCAGCGGACAGGGGGCGAAAAAGACTGAAGCTTTCTTT | CASGQGAKKTEAFF
. | TRBJ2-7 | many | TRBV4-3 | TGCGCCAGCAGCCAAGATCAGGGTGGATACGAGCAGTACTTC | CASSQDQGGYEQYF
. | TRBJ1-6 | . | TRBV19 | TGTGCCAGTAGTCTCGGGTATAATTCACCCCTCCACTTT | CASSLGYNSPLHF
TRBD1 | TRBJ1-6 | many | TRBV30 | TGTGCCTTAGCTTGGGACAGGAATAATTCACCCCTCCACTTT | CALAWDRNNSPLHF
. | TRBJ2-5 | many | TRBV4-3 | TGCGCCAGCAGCCAAGAAGTCGGCCAACAAGAGACCCAGTACTTC | CASSQEVGQQETQYF
. | TRBJ1-1 | many | TRBV6-5 | TGTGCCAGCAGTTACTCTCCCAGAATGAACACTGAAGCTTTCTTT | CASSYSPRMNTEAFF
. | TRBJ2-3 | . | TRBV15 | TGTGCCACCAGCAGAGATTTCTGGCGGGACAGCACAGATACGCAGTATTTT | CATSRDFWRDSTDTQYF
TRBD1 | TRBJ1-2 | . | TRBV12-3/TRBV12-4 | TGTGCCAGCAGTATTGGACAGGGAATAAGAGGCTACACCTTC | CASSIGQGIRGYTF
. | TRBJ1-1 | . | TRBV2 | TGTGCCAGCAGTGAAAACACTGAAGCTTTCTTT | CASSENTEAFF
. | TRBJ1-1 | many | TRBV19 | TGTGCCAGTAGTATAGGCAGGCTCATGAACACTGAAGCTTTCTTT | CASSIGRLMNTEAFF
TRBD1 | TRBJ2-1 | . | TRBV5-8 | TGTGCCAGCAGCCAAGGGGCGACAGGGGGCTACAATGAGCAGTTCTTC | CASSQGATGGYNEQFF
. | TRBJ1-2 | many | TRBV12-3/TRBV12-4 | TGTGCCAGCAGTTTGAGGCAGGCTAACTATGGCTACACCTTC | CASSLRQANYGYTF
TRBD2 | TRBJ2-7 | . | TRBV15 | TGTGCCACCAGCAGAGATAGGACTAGAGGACAGTACTTC | CATSRDRTRGQYF
. | TRBJ2-5 | many | TRBV13 | TGTGCCAGCAGCTTAAGAGCCTACCAAGAGACCCAGTACTTC | CASSLRAYQETQYF
. | TRBJ2-3 | . | TRBV6-5 | TGTGCCAGCAGTCGCCGAAATAGCAGGGGCACAGATACGCAGTATTTT | CASSRRNSRGTDTQYF
. | TRBJ1-2 | . | TRBV24-1 | TGTGCCACCAGTGATTTTTCGGGGGCGCGTGGCTACACCTTC | CATSDFSGARGYTF
. | TRBJ1-1 | . | TRBV2 | TGTGCCAGCCATGGAGTCACAGGGCGGACTGAAGCTTTCTTT | CASHGVTGRTEAFF
. | TRBJ2-2 | many | TRBV20-1 | TGCAGTGCTAGCGAAGCCCGTGACATGAACACCGGGGAGCTGTTTTTT | CSASEARDMNTGELFF
. | TRBJ2-2 | . | TRBV27 | TGTGCCTCAGGTCTATCCACCGGGGAGCTGTTTTTT | CASGLSTGELFF
. | TRBJ1-5 | . | TRBV2 | TGTGCCAGCAGTGTGGCACAAGACAATCAGCCCCAGCATTTT | CASSVAQDNQPQHF
. | TRBJ2-7 | few | TRBV6-2/TRBV6-3 | TGTGCCAGCAGTTTTACAGGGTCGTACGAGCAGTACTTC | CASSFTGSYEQYF
. | TRBJ2-1 | large | TRBV20-1 | TGTACGTGGGGGAATGCCTACAATGAGCAGTTCTTC | CTWGNAYNEQFF
TRBD2 | TRBJ2-5 | many | TRBV11-2 | TGTGCCAGCAGCTTCAGGCGGGAGGGATGGACCCAGTACTTC | CASSFRREGWTQYF
. | TRBJ1-1 | . | TRBV7-8 | TGTGCCAGCAGCTTAAAAGACGGATTAGGGAACACTGAAGCTTTCTTT | CASSLKDGLGNTEAFF
TRBD2 | TRBJ2-1 | many | TRBV15 | TGTGCCACCAGCAGAGAGGGAGGGAACAATGAGCAGTTCTTC | CATSREGGNNEQFF
TRBD2 | TRBJ2-1 | many | TRBV6-5 | TGTGCCAGCTGCACTAGCGGGAGAGCGCACGATGAGCAGTTCTTC | CASCTSGRAHDEQFF
TRBD1 | TRBJ2-7 | many | TRBV12-3/TRBV12-4 | TGTGCCAGCAGTCAACGGACAGGCGCCTACGAGCAGTACTTC | CASSQRTGAYEQYF
TRBD2 | TRBJ2-2 | . | TRBV10-3 | TGTGCCAGCAGTTACTCGATCACCGGGGGGGGCGAAGAGCTGTTTTTT | CASSYSITGGGEELFF
TRBD1 | TRBJ2-7 | . | TRBV7-3 | TGTGCCAGCAGCTTGGGGTCGGGACAGTCCTACGAGCAGTACTTC | CASSLGSGQSYEQYF
. | TRBJ2-7 | . | TRBV7-2 | TGTGCCAGCAGCTCGGGGGTAGCGGTAGAAAGGGAGCAGTACTTC | CASSSGVAVEREQYF
TRBD1 | TRBJ1-6 | many | TRBV6-5 | TGTGCCAGCAGTTACGGGACAGGGAGTCCACCCCTCCACTTT | CASSYGTGSPPLHF
TRBD2 | TRBJ2-7 | many | TRBV5-1 | TGCGCCAGCAGTACTAGCGGGAGGACGTGGGAGCAGTACTTC | CASSTSGRTWEQYF
. | TRBJ2-7 | . | TRBV2 | TGTGCCAGCAGTGAGTATCAGGGGTTAGCCTACGAGCAGTACTTC | CASSEYQGLAYEQYF
. | TRBJ1-2 | few | TRBV27 | TGTGCCAGCACCCCGCAGGGTAATAACTATGGCTACACCTTC | CASTPQGNNYGYTF
TRBD1 | TRBJ2-1 | few | TRBV27 | TGTGCCAGCAGTGGACAGGGTATTCCCTATGAGCAGTTCTTC | CASSGQGIPYEQFF
TRBD2 | TRBJ2-5 | . | TRBV27 | TGTGCCAGCAGTCCATCCCCCAACTCCATAGCGGGGGTAGAGACCCAGTACTTC | CASSPSPNSIAGVETQYF
TRBD1 | TRBJ2-3 | . | TRBV20-1 | TGCAGTGCACCAGGGGGCGCGGGCACAGATACGCAGTATTTT | CSAPGGAGTDTQYF
. | TRBJ2-3 | many | TRBV2 | TGTGCCAGTCTCACCGGTACGCAGTATTTT | CASLTGTQYF
. | TRBJ2-7 | few | TRBV20-1 | TGCAGTGCCCCGGCGGACAGAGAACCCTACGAGCAGTACTTC | CSAPADREPYEQYF
TRBD2 | TRBJ2-3 | . | TRBV7-9 | TGTGCCAGCAGTCCCTGGGCGGGGGGCAGCACAGATACGCAGTATTTT | CASSPWAGGSTDTQYF
TRBD1 | TRBJ1-4 | . | TRBV15 | TGTGCCAGCAGCCATCCGGGACAGGGAAATGAAAAACTGTTTTTT | CASSHPGQGNEKLFF
. | TRBJ1-6 | . | TRBV10-3 | TGTGCCATCAGTGAGAATGGGGGCTCCGATTCACCCCTCCACTTT | CAISENGGSDSPLHF
TRBD1 | TRBJ2-7 | . | TRBV7-2 | TGTGCCAGCAGCTCCCGTCGGACAGGCCCAGGTTACTACGAGCAGTACTTC | CASSSRRTGPGYYEQYF
TRBD1 | TRBJ2-3 | many | TRBV6-6 | TGTGCCAGCAGTTACGGGGAAACAGGGGGATTATGGTATTTT | CASSYGETGGLWYF
TRBD1 | TRBJ1-6 | . | TRBV9 | TGTGCCAGCAGCGTATCAGGGGGAGGTTCACCCCTCCACTTT | CASSVSGGGSPLHF
TRBD2 | TRBJ2-3 | . | TRBV27 | TGTGCCAGCAGTTCGGTACTAGCGGGAGGGCCCCAAGATACGCAGTATTTT | CASSSVLAGGPQDTQYF
. | TRBJ2-2 | . | TRBV27 | TGTGCCAGCAGTTCTGGACCGGGAAGGAACACCGGGGAGCTGTTTTTT | CASSSGPGRNTGELFF
. | TRBJ2-3 | many | TRBV20-1 | TGCAGTGCTAGAGACCTAGAGTCGGGGAGAACAGATACGCAGTATTTT | CSARDLESGRTDTQYF
. | TRBJ1-5 | many | TRBV2 | TGTGCCAGCAGTGCGGACACGGCTAGCAATCAGCCCCAGCATTTT | CASSADTASNQPQHF
. | TRBJ1-6 | . | TRBV19 | TGTGCCAGTAAGGACGGCTTGGGACCCCTCCACTTT | CASKDGLGPLHF
. | TRBJ2-7 | . | TRBV7-6 | TGTGCCAGCAGCTTAGCGGACGTGTCCTACGAGCAGTACTTC | CASSLADVSYEQYF
. | TRBJ2-7 | . | TRBV14 | TGTGCCAGCAGCCCCGCAACCGGGCGAGAGCAGTACTTC | CASSPATGREQYF